This T cell receptor (beta chain) was documented in a study of T cell responses to AZD1222 COVID-19 vaccine. The assay was immunoSEQ multiplex PCR, and TCRdb's table has in-frame clones only and misses some. The sample holds more than 95,000 clones; 75% to 95% are singletons and the top ten take 35% to 50%. The TCR originated in an adult in good health. Sequenced here: peripheral blood, sampled on day 0 of AZD1222 vaccination.

The CDR3 coding sequence is TGTGCCAGCACCTACTCGGCGGGGGGAAACTATGGCTACACCTTC. This encodes CASTYSAGGNYGYTF. V gene TRBV5-4 combines with J gene TRBJ1-2, with a tentative D call TRBD1 (5 bases). CDR3 length: 15 amino acids. Trimming shortened V by 6 bases and J by 2 bases, and 17 bases separated the two germline ends. The germline V gene encodes CDR1 SGHNT and CDR2 YYREEE (reference sequence).